One and the same sample provided the 9 T cell receptor beta chains below, sequenced in a study of cytomegalovirus exposure and HLA in healthy donors. The repertoire was sequenced with immunoSEQ multiplex PCR; TCRdb's copy has only in-frame clones and lacks some. The sample lists roughly 300,000 clones; about nine tenths were seen once. The sample was PBMCs. Source of these receptors: a woman in her 30s in good health and CMV-seropositive.

This clone was detected a few times. V and J are TRBV5-6 and TRBJ2-1, with D perhaps assigned TRBD1 or TRBD2 (5 bases each). The V and J ends lost 4 bases and 0 bases respectively, with 17 bases between them. Germline loops: CDR1 SGHDT, CDR2 YYEEEE. The CDR3 has 17 amino acids. The CDR3 reads CASSPDLRDPSYNEQFF. The CDR3 bases are TGTGCCAGCAGCCCCGACCTTAGGGACCCCTCCTACAATGAGCAGTTCTTC.

Regarding this clone: Other DNA sequences in this sample translate to the same CDR3. The V call is TRBV27, the J call TRBJ1-5, with a possible D match to TRBD1 (5 bases). Germline CDR1 is MNHEY and CDR2 is SMNVEV (reference sequence). Trimming left V 3 bases short and J 5 bases short, with 8 bases between. The CDR3 totals 13 residues. This CDR3 reads CASSLQGDQPQHF. The CDR3 region has the DNA TGTGCCAGCAGTTTGCAGGGAGATCAGCCCCAGCATTTT.

A single count supports this clone. The chain recombines TRBV6-9 with TRBJ1-5; maybe TRBD1 (6 bases). The germline gives CDR1 MNHGY, CDR2 SVAAGI. V gave up 2 bases and J gave up 0 bases, with 11 bases separating them. CDR3 length: 16 amino acids. The chain's CDR3 is CASSYPGHYSNQPQHF. The CDR3 nucleotides read TGTGCCAGCAGTTATCCGGGACATTATAGCAATCAGCCCCAGCATTTT.

This sequence joins TRBV15 and TRBJ1-1; maybe TRBD1 (5 bases). CDR1 and CDR2 from the germline V gene are LNHNV and YYDKDF (reference sequence). Trimming took 1 base from V and 1 from J, leaving 10 bases between them. The CDR3 is 15 amino acids. This CDR3 is CATSRVAGPNTEAFF. The CDR3 DNA follows: TGTGCCACCAGCAGAGTTGCAGGGCCGAACACTGAAGCTTTCTTT.

This rearrangement joins TRBV6-1 to TRBJ2-7, with a weak D call TRBD1 (6 bases). CDR1 and CDR2 (germline): MNHNS, SASEGT. CDR3 length equals 13 residues. Trimming shortened V by 6 bases and J by 6 bases, and 15 bases separated the two germline ends. The CDR3 sequence is CASRKIDRTEQYF. DNA for the CDR3: TGTGCCAGCAGAAAAATTGACAGGACCGAGCAGTACTTC.

The chain is built from TRBV5-6 and TRBJ1-1; 12 bases are shared with TRBD1. V shed 0 bases and J 11 bases; nucleotides not matched to a gene: 11. CDR3 length: 16 residues. Germline V gives CDR1 SGHDT, CDR2 YYEEEE. The CDR3 region is CASSLATGTGGLYAFF. In DNA form, the CDR3 reads TGTGCCAGCAGCTTGGCAACCGGGACAGGGGGCTTGTATGCTTTCTTT. The whole variable domain, filled in from reference TRBV5-6 and TRBJ1-1, reads DAGVTQSPTHLIKTRGQQVTLRCSPKSGHDTVSWYQQALGQGPQFIFQYYEEEERQRGNFPDRFSGHQFPNYSSELNVNALLLGDSALYLCASSLATGTGGLYAFFGQGTRLTVV.

About this clone: Other DNA sequences of this sample code for an identical CDR3. The rearrangement links TRBV10-3 to TRBJ1-1, with D unresolved. The CDR3 is 14 amino acids. Trimming removed 0 bases from V and 1 base from J, with 6 bases in between. CDR1 is ENHRY and CDR2 is SYGVKD in the germline V gene. The CDR3 DNA follows: TGTGCCATCAGTGAGTCCCCCGGGAACACTGAAGCTTTCTTT. The encoded protein is CAISESPGNTEAFF.

The rearrangement uses TRBV6-6 and TRBJ2-7; 7 bases line up with TRBD1. This CDR3 is built from 13 residues. Germline trimming cut 7 bases from V and 3 bases from J; bases unmatched to any gene: 6. From germline, CDR1 is MNHNY and CDR2 SVGAGI (reference sequence). The chain's CDR3 is CASTHTGDYEQYF. CDR3 sequence (DNA): TGTGCCAGCACCCACACAGGGGACTACGAGCAGTACTTC.

V is TRBV27 and J is TRBJ2-3, with TRBD1 identical over 8 bases. The CDR3 has 18 residues. The germline CDR1 and CDR2 sequences are MNHEY and SMNVEV (reference sequence). V was pared by 2 bases and J by 3 bases, with 13 bases of the junction left unmatched. The CDR3 protein is CASSLRWTRTGRTDTQYF. The CDR3 DNA reads TGTGCCAGCAGTTTACGGTGGACCCGGACAGGGAGGACAGATACGCAGTATTTT.